A few counts support the clone carrying this T cell receptor beta chain. Its specificity is not known. TCRdb reprocessed the 5' RACE reads via MiXCR and lists one record per CDR3 protein. The table shows fewer than 250,000 distinct CDR3 sequences, with about 7.5% occurring only once. Trimming at V came to 1 base and at J to 3 bases, leaving 5 bases not matched to a gene. There are 15 residues in the CDR3. Germline V gives CDR1 MGHRA, CDR2 YSYEKL. This sample was taken from a study of identical twins. Overall study results and limits: Memory repertoires showed no such pattern, whereas abundant cord blood beta clonotypes carried fewer insertions. Diverse VJ usage suggested most zero-insertion clonotypes were not invariant T cells. Alpha sequences out of frame and shared by twins had excess low generation probability.

Separately, the same data were catalogued under a study of yellow fever vaccine responses in identical twins.

The V and J genes are TRBV4-1 and TRBJ1-2, with 7 bases matching TRBD1. The sequencing input was CD8+ T cells sorted from blood. The source is a woman aged 18-30 years in good health. This CDR3 is CASSQVAGGYYGYTF. CDR3 DNA sequence: TGCGCCAGCAGCCAAGTGGCAGGGGGGTACTATGGCTACACCTTC.